The source of this TCR beta chain is a study of T-cell reconstitution after alpha-beta-depleted transplantation in children. This CDR3 region has 18 residues. From germline, CDR1 is SGHRS and CDR2 YFSETQ. Trimming removed 5 bases from V and 2 bases from J; junction bases left unmatched: 16. In this sample, this clonotype turned up many times. The TCRbeta library was prepared with unique molecular identifiers. TCRdb analysed the PCR reads with MiXCR anew, one entry per CDR3 protein. Among about 830,000 distinct CDR3 sequences, 16% were seen once, and the ten largest hold around 4.5%. The source material was PBMCs, mostly from graft donor cells, sampled 360 days after TCRalphabeta/CD19-depleted stem cell transplant. The chain recombines TRBV5-1 with TRBJ2-1, with 7 bases that match TRBD2. The clonotype originates from a male patient aged 10 to 17 who had a stem cell transplant for acute lymphoblastic leukemia, so the T cells may come from the graft donor. The CDR3 here is CASRLSSLLAITYNEQFF. In DNA, the CDR3 is TGCGCCAGCAGATTGTCCTCCTTACTAGCGATAACCTACAATGAGCAGTTCTTC.